The T cell receptor (beta chain) described here comes from a study of cytomegalovirus exposure and HLA in healthy donors. J was trimmed by 4 bases and V by 6 bases; bases with no gene match: 4. The CDR3 covers 14 residues. Per the germline V gene, CDR1 is SGHRS and CDR2 is YFSETQ. The PCR was carried out with 60 Vbeta primers and 13 Jbeta primers. The data were produced by immunoSEQ multiplex PCR, yet TCRdb's version contains in-frame clones alone and is incomplete. The sample shows around 100,000 clones, around 66% of them seen only once. The receptor's source is a man aged 18 to 30 in good health and CMV-seropositive. The sample was PBMCs. J is TRBJ2-1 and V is TRBV5-1, with 10 bases matching TRBD1. The DNA of the CDR3 is TGCGCCAGCATTGGACAGGGGGTATACAATGAGCAGTTCTTC. Protein sequence: CASIGQGVYNEQFF.